This T cell receptor (beta chain) was found in a study of blood T cell repertoires in COVID-19. Looking at the study overall: In each case, the material was cDNA or gDNA derived from T cells, B-cell-depleted T cells, or PBMCs.

The CDR3 sequence is 16 residues long. V shed 0 bases and J 5 bases; nucleotides not matched to a gene: 9. CDR1 MNHNY and CDR2 SVGAGI come from the germline V gene (reference sequence). In the source study's methods: Amplification of reference gene primers was used by the study to estimate nucleated cell counts. Here immunoSEQ multiplex PCR was the method, and the copy in TCRdb shows in-frame clones only, minus some. V and J calls and clone size come straight from that table; D and trimming were deduced from the DNA. The repertoire holds about 56,000 clones, with around 90% as singletons. This chain joins TRBV6-6 and TRBJ2-7; 8 nucleotides match TRBD1. The sequence was obtained from a human donor in a cohort sampled during active COVID-19. The sequenced sample was peripheral blood. The chain's CDR3 is CASSYSTGTGIHEQYF. CDR3 bases: TGTGCCAGCAGTTACTCTACCGGGACAGGAATACACGAGCAGTACTTC.